This record looks at one T cell receptor beta chain sequence and its context. Time point: patch test 1, 2 weeks after DPC sensitization. Treatment of the sample: therapeutic diphenylcyclopropenone sensitization with weekly scalp DPC. These data belong to a study of human T cells and chemical hapten exposure. TCRdb itself ran the RACE reads through MiXCR, one entry per CDR3 protein. This sample carries 300,000 to 350,000 distinct CDR3 sequences, roughly 6.9% of them seen once, and the ten largest clones take 7.5% to 8.5%. This specimen consisted of whole blood, obtained in connection with sensitization to the hapten diphenylcyclopropenone (DPC). The source is a woman aged 18 to 35 with alopecia areata. Some clones in this sample may be carry-over from other donors' samples.

The CDR3 sequence is CSAPGYGQGGEQFF. In nucleotides, the CDR3 is TGCAGTGCTCCCGGATACGGGCAGGGAGGTGAGCAGTTCTTC. The genes are TRBV20-1 and TRBJ2-1; D possibly corresponds to TRBD2 (6 bases). V lost 5 bases and J 9 bases, leaving 20 bases between the germline ends. Germline-derived CDR1 and CDR2 are DFQATT and SNEGSKA (reference sequence). This CDR3 comprises 14 residues.